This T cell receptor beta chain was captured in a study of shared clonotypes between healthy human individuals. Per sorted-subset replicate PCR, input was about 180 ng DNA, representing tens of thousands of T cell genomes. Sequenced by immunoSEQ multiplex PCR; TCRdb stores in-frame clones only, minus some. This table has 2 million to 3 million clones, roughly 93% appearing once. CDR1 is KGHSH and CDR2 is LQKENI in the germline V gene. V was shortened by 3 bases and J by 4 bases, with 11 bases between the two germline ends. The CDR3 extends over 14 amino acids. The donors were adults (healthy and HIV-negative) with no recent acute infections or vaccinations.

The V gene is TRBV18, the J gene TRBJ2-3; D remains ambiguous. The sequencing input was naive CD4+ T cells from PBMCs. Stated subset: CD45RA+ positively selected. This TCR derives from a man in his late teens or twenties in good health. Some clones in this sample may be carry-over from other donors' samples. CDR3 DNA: TGTGCCAGCTCACCTCAGGCCCTCGCAGATACGCAGTATTTT. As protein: CASSPQALADTQYF.